Below, one T cell receptor (beta chain) is given with its context. This sample is drawn from a study of tumor-infiltrating lymphocytes in primary liver carcinoma. Overall study: Patients were both men and women, whose ages ran from 30 to 69 years.

TCR beta cDNA came from about 0.45 ug total RNA, primed with a constant-region primer. Modified slightly, ARM-PCR produced TCR beta libraries over three nested multiplex PCR rounds. TRBV1-TRBV30 forward and Cbeta reverse primers drove the first two roughly 10-cycle rounds. MiXCR, run by TCRdb on the multiplex PCR reads, gives a single entry per CDR3 protein. Here the sample spans about 320,000 distinct CDR3 sequences, over 55% being singletons. CDR1 is SQVTM, CDR2 ANQGSEA, per germline. This CDR3 comprises 14 residues. Trimming cost V 3 bases and J 2 bases, with 10 bases left between them. For blood RNA, unsorted whole blood served as the source, and germline DNA was extracted too.

This chain joins TRBV29-1 and TRBJ2-2, with TRBD2 as a possible D gene (6 bases). The TCR originated in a man aged 35 to 55 with primary liver carcinoma and hepatitis B virus infection. The material sequenced was peripheral blood. CDR3 in amino acids: CSVEGEANTGELFF. CDR3 nucleotide sequence: TGCAGCGTTGAGGGGGAGGCAAACACCGGGGAGCTGTTTTTT.